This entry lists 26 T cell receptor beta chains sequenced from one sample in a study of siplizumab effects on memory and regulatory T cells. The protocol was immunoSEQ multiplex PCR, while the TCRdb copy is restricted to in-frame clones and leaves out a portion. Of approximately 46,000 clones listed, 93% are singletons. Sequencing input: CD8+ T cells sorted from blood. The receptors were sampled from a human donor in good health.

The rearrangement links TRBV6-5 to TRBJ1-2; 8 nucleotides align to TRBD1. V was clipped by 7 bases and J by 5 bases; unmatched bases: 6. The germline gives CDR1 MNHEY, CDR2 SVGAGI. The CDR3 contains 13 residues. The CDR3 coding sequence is TGTGCCAGCAATCACAGGGGGGAGTATGGCTACACCTTC. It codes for CASNHRGEYGYTF.

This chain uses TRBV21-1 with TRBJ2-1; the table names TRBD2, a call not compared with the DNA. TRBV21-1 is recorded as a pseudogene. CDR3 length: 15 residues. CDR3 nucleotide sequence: TGTGCCAGCAGCGTCATGGCGGGCGGGCGGGGGGAGCAGTTCTTC. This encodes CASSVMAGGRGEQFF.

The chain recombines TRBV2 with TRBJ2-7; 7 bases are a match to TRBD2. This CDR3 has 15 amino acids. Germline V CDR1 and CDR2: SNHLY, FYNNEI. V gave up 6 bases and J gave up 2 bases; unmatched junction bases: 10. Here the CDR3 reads CASSSLPGGTYEQYF. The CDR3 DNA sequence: TGTGCCAGCAGCTCGCTCCCGGGGGGAACCTACGAGCAGTACTTC.

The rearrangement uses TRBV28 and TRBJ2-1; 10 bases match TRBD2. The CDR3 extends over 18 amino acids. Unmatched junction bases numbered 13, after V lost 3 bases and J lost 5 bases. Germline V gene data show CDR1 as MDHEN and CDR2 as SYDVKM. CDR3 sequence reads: CASSFSLAGGGADNEQFF. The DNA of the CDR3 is TGTGCCAGCAGTTTCTCCTTAGCGGGAGGAGGAGCGGACAATGAGCAGTTCTTC. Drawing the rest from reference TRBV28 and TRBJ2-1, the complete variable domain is DVKVTQSSRYLVKRTGEKVFLECVQDMDHENMFWYRQDPGLGLRLIYFSYDVKMKEKGDIPEGYSVSREKKERFSLILESASTNQTSMYLCASSFSLAGGGADNEQFFGPGTRLTVL.

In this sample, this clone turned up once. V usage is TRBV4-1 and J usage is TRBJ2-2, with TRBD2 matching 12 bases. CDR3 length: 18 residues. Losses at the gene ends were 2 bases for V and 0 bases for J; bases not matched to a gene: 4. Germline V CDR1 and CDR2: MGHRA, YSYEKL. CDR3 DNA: TGCGCCAGCAGCCAAACTAGCGGGAGGTACTCGAACACCGGGGAGCTGTTTTTT. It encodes CASSQTSGRYSNTGELFF.

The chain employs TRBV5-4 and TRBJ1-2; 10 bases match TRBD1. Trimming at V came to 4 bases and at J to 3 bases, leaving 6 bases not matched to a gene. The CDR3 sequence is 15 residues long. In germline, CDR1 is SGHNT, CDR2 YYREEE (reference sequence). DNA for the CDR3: TGTGCCAGCAGCCTTGGACAGGGGGTCGACTATGGCTACACCTTC. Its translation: CASSLGQGVDYGYTF.

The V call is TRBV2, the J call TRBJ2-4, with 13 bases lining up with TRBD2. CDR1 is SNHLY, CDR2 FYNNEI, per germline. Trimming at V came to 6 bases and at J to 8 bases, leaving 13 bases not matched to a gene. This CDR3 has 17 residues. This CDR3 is CASSPWTSGSTKYIQYF. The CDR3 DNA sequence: TGTGCCAGCAGCCCCTGGACTAGCGGGAGTACGAAGTACATTCAGTACTTC.

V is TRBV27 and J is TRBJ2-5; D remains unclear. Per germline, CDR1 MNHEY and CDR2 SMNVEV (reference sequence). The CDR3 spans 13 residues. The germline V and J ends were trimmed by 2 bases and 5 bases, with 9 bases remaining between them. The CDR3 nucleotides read TGTGCCAGCAGTTTAAATGGTAGGGAGACCCAGTACTTC. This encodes CASSLNGRETQYF.

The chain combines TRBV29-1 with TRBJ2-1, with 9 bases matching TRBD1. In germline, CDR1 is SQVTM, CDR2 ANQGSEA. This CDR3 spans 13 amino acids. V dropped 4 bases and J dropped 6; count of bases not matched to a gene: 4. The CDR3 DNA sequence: TGCAGCGTTGTCGAGACAGGGGGCAATGAGCAGTTCTTC. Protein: CSVVETGGNEQFF.

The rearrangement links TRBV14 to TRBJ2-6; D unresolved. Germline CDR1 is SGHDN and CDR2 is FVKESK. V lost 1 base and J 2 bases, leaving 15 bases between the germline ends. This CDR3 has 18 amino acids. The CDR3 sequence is CASSQAHHLWAGANVLTF. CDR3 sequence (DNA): TGTGCCAGCAGCCAAGCGCACCACCTGTGGGCTGGGGCCAACGTCCTGACTTTC.

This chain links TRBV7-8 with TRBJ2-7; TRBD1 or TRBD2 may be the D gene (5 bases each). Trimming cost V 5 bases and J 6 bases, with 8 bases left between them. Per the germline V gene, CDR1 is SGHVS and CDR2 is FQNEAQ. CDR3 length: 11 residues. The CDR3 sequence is CASSEGREQYF. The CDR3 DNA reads TGTGCCAGCAGCGAGGGACGCGAGCAGTACTTC.

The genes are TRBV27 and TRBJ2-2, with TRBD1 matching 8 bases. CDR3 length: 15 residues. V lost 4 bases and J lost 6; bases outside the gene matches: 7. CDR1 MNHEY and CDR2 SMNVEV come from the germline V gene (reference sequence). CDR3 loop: CASSSTGVWSGELFF. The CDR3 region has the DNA TGTGCCAGCAGTTCGACAGGGGTCTGGTCCGGGGAGCTGTTTTTT.

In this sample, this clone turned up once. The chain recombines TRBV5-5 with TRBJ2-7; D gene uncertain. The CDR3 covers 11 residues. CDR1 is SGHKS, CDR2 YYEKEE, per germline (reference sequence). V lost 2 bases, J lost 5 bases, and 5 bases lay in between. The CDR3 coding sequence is TGTGCCAGCAGCTTCGACGACGAGCAGTACTTC. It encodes CASSFDDEQYF.

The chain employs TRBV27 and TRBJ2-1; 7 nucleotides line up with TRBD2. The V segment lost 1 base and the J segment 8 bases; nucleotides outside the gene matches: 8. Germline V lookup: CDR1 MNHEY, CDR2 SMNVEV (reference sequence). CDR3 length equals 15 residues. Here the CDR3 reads CASSLFGRTRDEQFF. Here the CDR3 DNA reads TGTGCCAGCAGTTTATTCGGGCGGACTAGGGATGAGCAGTTCTTC.

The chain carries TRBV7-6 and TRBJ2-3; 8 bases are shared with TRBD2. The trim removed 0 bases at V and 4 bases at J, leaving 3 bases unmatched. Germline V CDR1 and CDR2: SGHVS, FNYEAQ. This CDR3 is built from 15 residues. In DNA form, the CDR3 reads TGTGCCAGCAGCTTAGCCCGGGAGGGAGCAGATACGCAGTATTTT. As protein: CASSLAREGADTQYF.

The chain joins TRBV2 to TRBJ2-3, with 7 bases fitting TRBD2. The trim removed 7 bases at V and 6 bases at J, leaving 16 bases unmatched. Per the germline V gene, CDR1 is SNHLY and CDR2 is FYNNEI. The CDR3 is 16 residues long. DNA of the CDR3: TGTGCCAGCAACAACTTAGCGGGTTATTCGTCTGATACGCAGTATTTT. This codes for CASNNLAGYSSDTQYF.

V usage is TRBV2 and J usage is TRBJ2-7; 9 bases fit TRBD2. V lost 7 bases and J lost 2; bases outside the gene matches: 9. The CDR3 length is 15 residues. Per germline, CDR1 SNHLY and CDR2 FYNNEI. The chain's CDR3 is CASTTASGDAYEQYF. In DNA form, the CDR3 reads TGTGCCAGCACCACGGCTAGCGGGGATGCCTACGAGCAGTACTTC. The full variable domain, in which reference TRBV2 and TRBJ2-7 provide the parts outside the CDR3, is EPEVTQTPSHQVTQMGQEVILRCVPISNHLYFYWYRQILGQKVEFLVSFYNNEISEKSEIFDDQFSVERPDGSNFTLKIRSTKLEDSAMYFCASTTASGDAYEQYFGPGTRLTVT.

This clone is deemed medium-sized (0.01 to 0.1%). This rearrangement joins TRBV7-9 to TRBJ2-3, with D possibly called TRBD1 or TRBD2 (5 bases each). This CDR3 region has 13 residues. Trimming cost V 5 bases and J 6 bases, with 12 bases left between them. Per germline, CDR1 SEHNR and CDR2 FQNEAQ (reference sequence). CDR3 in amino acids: CASSPWDADTQYF. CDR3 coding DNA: TGTGCCAGCAGCCCTTGGGACGCGGATACGCAGTATTTT.

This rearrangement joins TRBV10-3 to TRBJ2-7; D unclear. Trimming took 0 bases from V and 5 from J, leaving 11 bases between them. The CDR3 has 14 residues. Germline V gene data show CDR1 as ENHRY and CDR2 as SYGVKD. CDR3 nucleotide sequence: TGTGCCATCAGTGAGTCTGACTGGGCCAACGAGCAGTACTTC. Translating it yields CAISESDWANEQYF.

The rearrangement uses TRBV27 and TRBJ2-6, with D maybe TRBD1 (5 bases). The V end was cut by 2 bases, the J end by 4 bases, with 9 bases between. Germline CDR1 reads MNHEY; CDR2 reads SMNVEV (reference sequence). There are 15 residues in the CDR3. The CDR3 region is CASSLGAFGANVLTF. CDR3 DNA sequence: TGTGCCAGCAGTTTAGGGGCCTTCGGGGCCAACGTCCTGACTTTC.

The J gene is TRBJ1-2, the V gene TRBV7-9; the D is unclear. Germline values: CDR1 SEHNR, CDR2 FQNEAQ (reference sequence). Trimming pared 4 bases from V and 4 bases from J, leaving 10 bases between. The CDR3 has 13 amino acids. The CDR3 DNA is TGTGCCAGCAGCTCCGACCGATCCTATGGCTACACCTTC. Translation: CASSSDRSYGYTF. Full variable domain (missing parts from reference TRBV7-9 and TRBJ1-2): DTGVSQNPRHKITKRGQNVTFRCDPISEHNRLYWYRQTLGQGPEFLTYFQNEAQLEKSRLLSDRFSAERPKGSFSTLEIQRTEQGDSAMYLCASSSDRSYGYTFGSGTRLTVV.

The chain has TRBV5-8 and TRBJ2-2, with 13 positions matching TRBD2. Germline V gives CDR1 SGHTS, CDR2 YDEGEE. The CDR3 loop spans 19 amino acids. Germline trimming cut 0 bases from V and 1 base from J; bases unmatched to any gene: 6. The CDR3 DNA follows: TGTGCCAGCAGCTTGGAAGGGACTAGCGGGATGGGGAACACCGGGGAGCTGTTTTTT. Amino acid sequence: CASSLEGTSGMGNTGELFF.

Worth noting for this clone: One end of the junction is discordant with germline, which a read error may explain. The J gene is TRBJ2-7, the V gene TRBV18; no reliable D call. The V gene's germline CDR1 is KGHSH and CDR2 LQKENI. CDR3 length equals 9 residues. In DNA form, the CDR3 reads TGTGCCAGCTCACCTAACTTGTTCTTC. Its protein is CASSPNLFF.

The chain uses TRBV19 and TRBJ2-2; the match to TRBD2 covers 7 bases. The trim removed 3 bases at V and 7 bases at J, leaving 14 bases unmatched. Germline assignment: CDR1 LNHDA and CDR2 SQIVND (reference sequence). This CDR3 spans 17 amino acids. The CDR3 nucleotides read TGTGCCAGTAGTATTTCGAGGGACTATGAACATGGCGGGGAGCTGTTTTTT. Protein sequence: CASSISRDYEHGGELFF.

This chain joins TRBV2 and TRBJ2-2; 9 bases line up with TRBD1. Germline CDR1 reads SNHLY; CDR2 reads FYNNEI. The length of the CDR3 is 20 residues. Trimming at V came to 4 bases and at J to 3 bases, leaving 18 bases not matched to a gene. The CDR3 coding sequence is TGTGCCAGCAGTGTGGGGGGGATGCTTGGGACAGGGAGGGACACCGGGGAGCTGTTTTTT. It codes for CASSVGGMLGTGRDTGELFF.

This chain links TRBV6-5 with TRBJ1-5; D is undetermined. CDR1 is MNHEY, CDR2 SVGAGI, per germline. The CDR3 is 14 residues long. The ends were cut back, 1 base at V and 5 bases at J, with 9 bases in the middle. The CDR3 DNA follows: TGTGCCAGCAGTTACTTTAGAGATGATCAGCCCCAGCATTTT. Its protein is CASSYFRDDQPQHF.